A selection of T cell receptor beta chains follows, all from one sample in a study of vaccination and CD4 T cells after COVID-19. These receptors lack a known antigen. TCRdb re-called the PCR reads with MiXCR, one entry per CDR3 protein. The sample has thousands of distinct CDR3 sequences, 50% to 60% seen once; the top ten hold 7.3%. Material: CD4+ T cells from blood, cultured in vitro. Receptors were obtained from a human donor who had recovered from COVID-19. CDR3s include the opening cysteine and the closing phenylalanine or tryptophan. Fields, in order: J gene, V gene, CDR3 protein.

J gene: TRBJ2-7; V gene: TRBV27; CDR3 protein: CASSLWAGFSYEQYF
J gene: TRBJ1-1; V gene: TRBV6-1; CDR3 protein: CASRMGNTEAFF
J gene: TRBJ2-3; V gene: TRBV9; CDR3 protein: CASSVGPMASVSTDTQYF
J gene: TRBJ1-1; V gene: TRBV12-3/TRBV12-4; CDR3 protein: CASSLDRGLRDAAFF
J gene: TRBJ2-3; V gene: TRBV27; CDR3 protein: CASSLSLRELTDTQYF
J gene: TRBJ2-6; V gene: TRBV7-9; CDR3 protein: CASSGAGANVLTF
J gene: TRBJ2-5; V gene: TRBV20-1; CDR3 protein: CSARYSSGQMRGQYF
J gene: TRBJ1-1; V gene: TRBV5-1; CDR3 protein: CASSLSGVADTEAFF
J gene: TRBJ2-2; V gene: TRBV7-2; CDR3 protein: CASRQNGSGSGELFF
J gene: TRBJ2-5; V gene: TRBV12-3/TRBV12-4; CDR3 protein: CASSLGGLSRQETQYF
J gene: TRBJ2-7; V gene: TRBV30; CDR3 protein: CAWLDMRSYEQYF
J gene: TRBJ1-3; V gene: TRBV20-1; CDR3 protein: CSAGRGTSSGNTIYF
J gene: TRBJ1-3; V gene: TRBV6-1; CDR3 protein: CASRLTPGGSGNTIYF
J gene: TRBJ1-1; V gene: TRBV20-1; CDR3 protein: CSALGTGTNTEAFF
J gene: TRBJ1-2; V gene: TRBV4-1; CDR3 protein: CASSLHEGQGGYTF
J gene: TRBJ2-3; V gene: TRBV7-9; CDR3 protein: CASSPDSRVGQYF
J gene: TRBJ2-3; V gene: TRBV27; CDR3 protein: CASSSYNTQYF
J gene: TRBJ1-1; V gene: TRBV25-1; CDR3 protein: CASSTQQGAAFF
J gene: TRBJ1-5; V gene: TRBV27; CDR3 protein: CASSFSQGNQPQHF
J gene: TRBJ1-1; V gene: TRBV10-1; CDR3 protein: CASSESTAVKEQLQAFF
J gene: TRBJ1-2; V gene: TRBV20-1; CDR3 protein: CSAEDRGRLYGYTF
J gene: TRBJ2-2; V gene: TRBV6-5; CDR3 protein: CASSSNTGELFF
J gene: TRBJ2-1; V gene: TRBV20-1; CDR3 protein: CSARDGSKLGDEQFF
J gene: TRBJ2-1; V gene: TRBV6-1; CDR3 protein: CATNQAGPGFYNEQFF
J gene: TRBJ2-3; V gene: TRBV25-1; CDR3 protein: CASSESPLSTQYF
J gene: TRBJ1-6; V gene: TRBV5-4; CDR3 protein: CASSLGLGGGSPLHF
J gene: TRBJ1-1; V gene: TRBV20-1; CDR3 protein: CSARTQPGQGGFNTEAFF
J gene: TRBJ1-1; V gene: TRBV6-5; CDR3 protein: CASSYTGQGAEAFF
J gene: TRBJ1-5; V gene: TRBV19; CDR3 protein: CASGGWGGGNQPQHF
J gene: TRBJ1-5; V gene: TRBV20-1; CDR3 protein: CSAGQGANQPQHF
J gene: TRBJ2-5; V gene: TRBV3-1; CDR3 protein: CASSQGTSGRMETQYF
J gene: TRBJ1-1; V gene: TRBV21-1; CDR3 protein: CASSKRSVRDVGAFF
J gene: TRBJ2-5; V gene: TRBV20-1; CDR3 protein: CSARWQGQETQYF
J gene: TRBJ2-7; V gene: TRBV20-1; CDR3 protein: CSAREDSYEQYF
J gene: TRBJ1-1; V gene: TRBV25-1; CDR3 protein: CASRLETVGYTEAFF
J gene: TRBJ1-6; V gene: TRBV7-6; CDR3 protein: CASSLRARSPLHF
J gene: TRBJ1-5; V gene: TRBV21-1; CDR3 protein: CASSWRTGDNQPQHF
J gene: TRBJ1-1; V gene: TRBV19; CDR3 protein: CASGMGEINTEAFF
J gene: TRBJ1-6; V gene: TRBV6-1; CDR3 protein: CASSQGNYNSPLHF
J gene: TRBJ2-5; V gene: TRBV20-1; CDR3 protein: CSASDAERGQETQYF
J gene: TRBJ2-1; V gene: TRBV7-2; CDR3 protein: CASSSTWDEQFF
J gene: TRBJ1-2; V gene: TRBV10-3; CDR3 protein: CAISERSGDYGYTF
J gene: TRBJ1-2; V gene: TRBV12-3/TRBV12-4; CDR3 protein: CASSYGQGAYGYTF
J gene: TRBJ1-5; V gene: TRBV5-5; CDR3 protein: CASSLSHRQTSNQPQHF
J gene: TRBJ2-6; V gene: TRBV6-1; CDR3 protein: CASRPTGHFNSGANVLTF
J gene: TRBJ1-6; V gene: TRBV30; CDR3 protein: CAWSIGERNSPLHF
J gene: TRBJ1-1; V gene: TRBV27; CDR3 protein: CASSWTGDTEAFF
J gene: TRBJ2-3; V gene: TRBV7-2; CDR3 protein: CASSLDGPNTDTQYF
J gene: TRBJ1-5; V gene: TRBV6-1; CDR3 protein: CASRRTSDSNQPQHF
J gene: TRBJ1-2; V gene: TRBV20-1; CDR3 protein: CSAPWTGPDGYTF
J gene: TRBJ1-2; V gene: TRBV11-2; CDR3 protein: CASSPPARRAYGYTF
J gene: TRBJ1-1; V gene: TRBV20-1; CDR3 protein: CSAKKGSFMNTEAFF
J gene: TRBJ2-7; V gene: TRBV7-8; CDR3 protein: CASSLEDTTYEQYF
J gene: TRBJ1-2; V gene: TRBV23-1; CDR3 protein: CASTTRRPVGQSGYTF
J gene: TRBJ1-5; V gene: TRBV19; CDR3 protein: CASSPQGNQPQHF
J gene: TRBJ1-2; V gene: TRBV19; CDR3 protein: CASSTFRGQGAGNYGYTF
J gene: TRBJ2-1; V gene: TRBV29-1; CDR3 protein: CSAEGGDSGLYNEQFF
J gene: TRBJ1-6; V gene: TRBV21-1; CDR3 protein: CASSKLAHASSYNSPLHF